Listed here is a single TCR beta chain. This specimen includes other DNA sequences encoding the same CDR3. This sample was taken from a study of cytomegalovirus exposure and HLA in healthy donors. Study background: Researchers previously reported finding fewer than 140 million unique TCR beta sequences from roughly 200 million T cells.

Germline CDR1 and CDR2: SNHLY and FYNNEI. CDR3 length equals 15 residues. V was trimmed by 2 bases and J by 1 base, leaving 11 bases between them. The study ran its PCR with 60 Vbeta and 13 Jbeta primers. Repertoires were generated with immunoSEQ multiplex PCR, while TCRdb's copy carries only in-frame clones and drops some. The table has approximately 150,000 clones, 77% seen once. The receptor was isolated from a woman in her 40s in good health and CMV-seropositive. The V and J genes are TRBV2 and TRBJ1-1; D may be TRBD1 (5 bases). Material: PBMCs. CDR3 loop: CASSEFGGENTEAFF. CDR3 nucleotides: TGTGCCAGCAGTGAATTTGGAGGGGAGAACACTGAAGCTTTCTTT. Drawing the rest from reference TRBV2 and TRBJ1-1, the complete variable domain is EPEVTQTPSHQVTQMGQEVILRCVPISNHLYFYWYRQILGQKVEFLVSFYNNEISEKSEIFDDQFSVERPDGSNFTLKIRSTKLEDSAMYFCASSEFGGENTEAFFGQGTRLTVV.